This T cell receptor (beta chain) was obtained from a study of cytomegalovirus exposure and HLA in healthy donors. General study results and limits: According to reports, the classifier identified cytomegalovirus status with high specificity and sensitivity. Productive status was seen about 90% or about 30% of the time for most TCR beta V segments in an earlier analysis.

PCR was performed using 60 Vbeta and 13 Jbeta primers. Profiled with immunoSEQ multiplex PCR; TCRdb holds only in-frame clones, not every one. This sample contains under 90,000 clones. With respect to this clone: Antigen: not known.

Germline lookup yields CDR1 KGHSH and CDR2 LQKENI. The CDR3 loop spans 14 amino acids. V was shortened by 5 bases and J by 7 bases, with 18 bases between the two germline ends. Despite likely unrecorded immune exposures, the donors were nominally healthy at the time of sampling. The clonotype originates from a man over 45 in good health and CMV-seropositive. The specimen sequenced was PBMCs. V and J are TRBV18 and TRBJ2-7, with D possibly being TRBD1 (6 bases). CDR3 in amino acids: CASSVRDTLPEQYF. The CDR3 DNA is TGTGCCAGCTCAGTACGGGACACCCTCCCGGAGCAGTACTTC.